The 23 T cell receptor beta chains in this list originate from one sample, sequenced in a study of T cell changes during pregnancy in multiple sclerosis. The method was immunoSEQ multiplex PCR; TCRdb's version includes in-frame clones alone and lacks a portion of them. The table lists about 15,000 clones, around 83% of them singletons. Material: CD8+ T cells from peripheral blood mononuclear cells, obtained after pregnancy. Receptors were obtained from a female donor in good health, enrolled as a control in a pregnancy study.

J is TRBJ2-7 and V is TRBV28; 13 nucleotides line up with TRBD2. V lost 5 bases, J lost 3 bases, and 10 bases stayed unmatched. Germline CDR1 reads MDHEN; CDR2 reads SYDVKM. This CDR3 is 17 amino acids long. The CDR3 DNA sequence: TGTGCCAGCAGTCCCGGGACTAGCGGGACCAATTTCTACGAGCAGTACTTC. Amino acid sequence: CASSPGTSGTNFYEQYF.

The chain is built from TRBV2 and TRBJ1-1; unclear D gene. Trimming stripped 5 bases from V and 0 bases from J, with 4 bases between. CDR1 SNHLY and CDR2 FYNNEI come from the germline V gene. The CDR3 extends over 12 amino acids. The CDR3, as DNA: TGTGCCAGCAGTCCTATGAACACTGAAGCTTTCTTT. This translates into CASSPMNTEAFF. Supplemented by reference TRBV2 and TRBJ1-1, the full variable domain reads EPEVTQTPSHQVTQMGQEVILRCVPISNHLYFYWYRQILGQKVEFLVSFYNNEISEKSEIFDDQFSVERPDGSNFTLKIRSTKLEDSAMYFCASSPMNTEAFFGQGTRLTVV.

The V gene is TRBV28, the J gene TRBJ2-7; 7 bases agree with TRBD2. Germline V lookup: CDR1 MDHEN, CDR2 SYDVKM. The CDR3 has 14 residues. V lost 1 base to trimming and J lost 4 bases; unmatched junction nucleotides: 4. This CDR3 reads CASSLSGGGYEQYF. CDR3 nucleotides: TGTGCCAGCAGTTTATCGGGGGGAGGTTACGAGCAGTACTTC.

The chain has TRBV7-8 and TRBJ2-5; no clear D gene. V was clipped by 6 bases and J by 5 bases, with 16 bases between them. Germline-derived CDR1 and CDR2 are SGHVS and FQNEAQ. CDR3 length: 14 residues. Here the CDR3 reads CASRPSRNEETQYF. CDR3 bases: TGTGCCAGCAGACCATCCAGGAATGAGGAGACCCAGTACTTC.

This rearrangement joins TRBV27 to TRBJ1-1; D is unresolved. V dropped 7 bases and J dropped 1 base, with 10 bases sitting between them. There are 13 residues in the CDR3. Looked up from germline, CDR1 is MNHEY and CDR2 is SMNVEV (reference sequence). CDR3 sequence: CASKTGRNTEAFF. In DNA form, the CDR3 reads TGTGCCAGCAAAACCGGGAGGAACACTGAAGCTTTCTTT.

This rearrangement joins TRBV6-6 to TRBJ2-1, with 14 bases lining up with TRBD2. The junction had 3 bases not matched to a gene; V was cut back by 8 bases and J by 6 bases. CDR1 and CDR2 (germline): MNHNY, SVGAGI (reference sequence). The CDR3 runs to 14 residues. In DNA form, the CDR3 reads TGTGCCAGCCTCGGGACTAGCGGGGGCAATGAGCAGTTCTTC. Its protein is CASLGTSGGNEQFF.

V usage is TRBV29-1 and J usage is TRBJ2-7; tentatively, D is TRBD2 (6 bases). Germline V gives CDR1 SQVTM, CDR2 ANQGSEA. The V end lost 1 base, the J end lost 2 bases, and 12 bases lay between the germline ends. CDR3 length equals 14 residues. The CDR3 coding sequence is TGCAGCGTTGAAGTCGGGACTCAAACCTACGAGCAGTACTTC. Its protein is CSVEVGTQTYEQYF.

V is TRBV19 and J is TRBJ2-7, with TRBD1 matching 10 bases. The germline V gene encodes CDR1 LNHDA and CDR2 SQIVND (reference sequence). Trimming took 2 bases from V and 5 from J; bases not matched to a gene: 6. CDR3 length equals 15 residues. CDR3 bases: TGTGCCAGTAGTATAAACGACAGGGGGCTCAACGAGCAGTACTTC. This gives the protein CASSINDRGLNEQYF.

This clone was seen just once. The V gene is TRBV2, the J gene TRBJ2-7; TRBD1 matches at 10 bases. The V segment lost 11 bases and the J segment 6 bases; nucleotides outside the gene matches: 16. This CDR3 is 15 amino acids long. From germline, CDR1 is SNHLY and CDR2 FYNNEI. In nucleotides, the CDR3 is TGTGCCTGTATCGGCGGGACAGGGGCCGGATCCGAGCAGTACTTC. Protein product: CACIGGTGAGSEQYF.

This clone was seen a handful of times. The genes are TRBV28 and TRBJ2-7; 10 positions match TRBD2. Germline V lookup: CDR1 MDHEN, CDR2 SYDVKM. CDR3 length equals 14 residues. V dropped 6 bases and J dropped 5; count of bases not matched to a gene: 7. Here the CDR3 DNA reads TGTGCCAGCAGCAGCCTAGCGGGAGACCACGAGCAGTACTTC. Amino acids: CASSSLAGDHEQYF.

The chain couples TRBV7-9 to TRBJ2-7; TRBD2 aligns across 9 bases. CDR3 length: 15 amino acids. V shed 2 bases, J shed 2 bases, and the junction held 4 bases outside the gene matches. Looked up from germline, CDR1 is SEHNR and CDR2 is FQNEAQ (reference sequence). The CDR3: CASSLSREGTYEQYF. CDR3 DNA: TGTGCCAGCAGCTTATCGCGGGAGGGAACCTACGAGCAGTACTTC.

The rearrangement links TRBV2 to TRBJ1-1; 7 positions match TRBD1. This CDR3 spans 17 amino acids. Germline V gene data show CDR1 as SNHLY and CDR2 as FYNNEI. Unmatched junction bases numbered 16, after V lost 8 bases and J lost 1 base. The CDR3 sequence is CASSYLGAGGRNTEAFF. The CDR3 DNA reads TGTGCCAGCTCCTACCTCGGGGCAGGGGGGAGGAACACTGAAGCTTTCTTT.

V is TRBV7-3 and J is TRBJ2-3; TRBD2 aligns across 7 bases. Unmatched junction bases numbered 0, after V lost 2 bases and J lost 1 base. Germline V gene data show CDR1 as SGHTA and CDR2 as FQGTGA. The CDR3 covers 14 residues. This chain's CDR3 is CASSLAGGTDTQYF. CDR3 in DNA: TGTGCCAGCAGCTTAGCGGGGGGCACAGATACGCAGTATTTT.

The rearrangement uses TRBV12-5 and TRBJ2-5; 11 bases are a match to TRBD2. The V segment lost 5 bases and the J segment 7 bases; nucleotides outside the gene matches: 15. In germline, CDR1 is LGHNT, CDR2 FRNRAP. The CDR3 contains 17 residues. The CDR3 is CASGTGTSGFGGRTQYF. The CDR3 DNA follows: TGTGCTAGTGGTACCGGGACTAGCGGATTCGGGGGACGGACCCAGTACTTC. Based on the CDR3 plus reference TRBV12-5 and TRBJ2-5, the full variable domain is DARVTQTPRHKVTEMGQEVTMRCQPILGHNTVFWYRQTMMQGLELLAYFRNRAPLDDSGMPKDRFSAEMPDATLATLKIQPSEPRDSAVYFCASGTGTSGFGGRTQYFGPGTRLLVL.

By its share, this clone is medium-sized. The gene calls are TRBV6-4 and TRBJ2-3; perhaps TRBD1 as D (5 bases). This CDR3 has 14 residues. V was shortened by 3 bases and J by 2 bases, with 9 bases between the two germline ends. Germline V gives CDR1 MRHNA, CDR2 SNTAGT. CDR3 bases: TGTGCCAGCAGTGAGGGCAGGGACACAGATACGCAGTATTTT. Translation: CASSEGRDTDTQYF.

This chain's CDR3 is CASSRSGQGTDTQYF. The CDR3 DNA follows: TGTGCCAGCAGCCGGTCGGGACAGGGAACAGATACGCAGTATTTT. J is TRBJ2-3 and V is TRBV11-3; 9 bases are a match to TRBD1. Unmatched junction bases numbered 6, after V lost 5 bases and J lost 3 bases. CDR1 is SGHNT, CDR2 YENEEA, per germline. The CDR3 spans 15 residues.

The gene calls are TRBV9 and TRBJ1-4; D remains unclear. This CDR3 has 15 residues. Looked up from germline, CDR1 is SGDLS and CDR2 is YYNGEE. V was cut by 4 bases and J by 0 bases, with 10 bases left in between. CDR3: CASSPGGATNEKLFF. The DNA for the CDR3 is TGTGCCAGCAGCCCTGGAGGTGCAACTAATGAAAAACTGTTTTTT.

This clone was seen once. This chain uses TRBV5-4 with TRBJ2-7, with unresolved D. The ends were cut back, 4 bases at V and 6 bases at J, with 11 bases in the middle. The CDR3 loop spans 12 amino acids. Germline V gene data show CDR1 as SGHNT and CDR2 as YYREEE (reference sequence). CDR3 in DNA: TGTGCCAGCAGCAGCCGAGCCGGCGAGCAGTACTTC. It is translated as CASSSRAGEQYF.

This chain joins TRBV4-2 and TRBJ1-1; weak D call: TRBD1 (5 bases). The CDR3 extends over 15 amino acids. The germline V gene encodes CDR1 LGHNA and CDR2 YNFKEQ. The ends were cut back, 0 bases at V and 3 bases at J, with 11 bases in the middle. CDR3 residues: CASSQEAGGDTEAFF. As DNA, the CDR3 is TGTGCCAGCAGCCAAGAGGCTGGGGGGGACACTGAAGCTTTCTTT.

CDR3 in DNA: TGTGCCAGCAGGCATAAACAGGGGGCTGGGGCCAACGTCCTGACTTTC. This encodes CASRHKQGAGANVLTF. V usage is TRBV27 and J usage is TRBJ2-6; 8 nucleotides align to TRBD1. J was trimmed by 2 bases and V by 6 bases; bases with no gene match: 6. Germline V gene data show CDR1 as MNHEY and CDR2 as SMNVEV (reference sequence). The CDR3 runs to 16 residues.

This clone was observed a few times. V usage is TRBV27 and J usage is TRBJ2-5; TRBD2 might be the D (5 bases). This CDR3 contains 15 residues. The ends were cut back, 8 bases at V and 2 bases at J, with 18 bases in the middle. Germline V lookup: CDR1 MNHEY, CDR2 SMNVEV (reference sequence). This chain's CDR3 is CASPPSGRGQETQYF. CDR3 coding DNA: TGTGCCAGCCCCCCATCCGGACGGGGACAAGAGACCCAGTACTTC.

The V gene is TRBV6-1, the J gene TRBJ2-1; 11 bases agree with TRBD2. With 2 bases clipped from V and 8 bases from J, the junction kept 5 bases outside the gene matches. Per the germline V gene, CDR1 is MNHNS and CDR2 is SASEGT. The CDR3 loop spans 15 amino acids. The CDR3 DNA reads TGTGCCAGCAGTGAAATAGCGGGGGGGCGGGATGAGCAGTTCTTC. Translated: CASSEIAGGRDEQFF.

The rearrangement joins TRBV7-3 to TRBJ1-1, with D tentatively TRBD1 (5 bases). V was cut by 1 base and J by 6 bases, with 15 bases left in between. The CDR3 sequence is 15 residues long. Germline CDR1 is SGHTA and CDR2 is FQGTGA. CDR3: CASSLKIGGGAEAFF. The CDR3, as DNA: TGTGCCAGCAGCTTAAAAATTGGGGGAGGGGCTGAAGCTTTCTTT.